This T cell receptor beta chain was identified in a study of T cell responses to AZD1222 COVID-19 vaccine. General study findings and limits: No day 14 peak samples; only post-peak repertoires were characterized. White British donors predominated, females outnumbered males, and clonal diversity was possibly underestimated. Close to half of spike-specific TCRs reportedly recognize unmutated variant regions.

TCRdb's copy holds only in-frame clones and misses some; the assay was immunoSEQ multiplex PCR. The table includes 25,000 to 35,000 clones, approximately 91% detected once. This clone was recorded once. Its specificity is unknown. The source was peripheral blood, collected on day 0 of AZD1222 vaccination. This clonotype originated in an adult in good health.

The CDR3 sequence: CASSAGQANQPQHF. CDR3 DNA: TGTGCCAGTAGTGCCGGACAGGCTAATCAGCCCCAGCATTTT. V and J are TRBV19 and TRBJ1-5; 7 nucleotides align to TRBD1. This CDR3 is 14 amino acids long. CDR1 and CDR2 from the germline V gene are LNHDA and SQIVND (reference sequence). The V segment lost 5 bases and the J segment 4 bases; nucleotides outside the gene matches: 5.